Given below is one TCR beta chain in context. This clone occurred a few times. Its antigen specificity is not known. Per-nucleotide qualities are absent, and no much larger clonotype sits a single base away. These data originate in a study of blood T cell repertoires in COVID-19 (dated by TCRdb to the early 2020s). For context, the study as a whole: Samples from collaborators originated in the United States, Italy and Spain and spanned both the acute and convalescent phases of COVID-19. The samples were drawn from the first 160 participants of the ongoing ImmuneRACE study and from over a thousand subjects provided by 6 global collaborators. HLA class I and class II types, where available, came from metadata supplied by the sample provider rather than from assay-based typing. Sample metadata almost always included a de-identified subject ID, COVID-19 status, age in years and sex. The material from the prospective study consisted of cDNA or gDNA derived from T cells, B-cell-depleted T cells, or PBMCs. Subjects who had been exposed to COVID-19, were actively infected with it, or had recovered from it provided the deeply sampled blood TCRbeta repertoires that made up the dataset. The repertoires were released in a freely available public database intended as a resource for research on the immune response to SARS-CoV-2.

V is shortened by 8 bases, J by 1 base, and the region joining them spans 14 bases. Counted from cysteine to phenylalanine, this CDR3 has 13 amino acids. Left in the record is the CDR3 DNA by itself, 39 bases read in frame from the first base. Per the germline V gene, SQVTM is the CDR1 and ANQGSEA is the CDR2. Each collaborating institution followed its own protocols to collect whole blood in K2EDTA tubes. Collaborator samples were shipped for TCRbeta analysis as frozen whole blood, isolated PBMCs, or DNA extracted from either sample type. What the research found in general, with its limitations: The quantity of clinical and demographic metadata differed by source and by participant and was supplied without curation.

The immunoSEQ Assay, a bias-controlled multiplex PCR, was used to amplify TCRbeta CDR3 regions from genomic DNA. On the study's bioinformatics: The number of nucleated cells in each sample was estimated from the amplification of reference gene primers within the assay. To quantify the absolute abundance of each unique TCRbeta CDR3 rearrangement, sequence reads were collapsed and filtered. For each sample, productive Simpson clonality was calculated by taking the square root of Simpson's diversity index across productive rearrangements. This is the immuneACCESS table as TCRdb keeps it, with only in-frame sequences that have V and J called. A part of the clones is gone; compared with another copy, unresolved V genes explain less than half, and the rest is unexplained. V and J calls plus clone size are reproduced from that table; the DNA served to infer D and trimming. The sample table contains about 23,000 clones; only one count was recorded for 85% to 90% of them. Together, the top ten hold about 18% of the sample.

Sequencing was done on a sample of peripheral blood. The clonotype was recovered from a woman older than 75 with acute or convalescent COVID-19. Here the chain combines TRBV29-1 and TRBJ1-1, with TRBD1 as a weak D call on 6 bases. The DNA sequence reads TGCAGCACATTGGGACACGGGAACACTGAAGCTTTCTTT. The resulting protein is CSTLGHGNTEAFF.